The 25 T cell receptor beta chains below all came from one sample that was sequenced in a study of tumor-infiltrating lymphocytes in primary liver carcinoma. Unsorted bulk tissue (roughly 17-34 mg) underwent RNA and DNA co-extraction. cDNA specific to TCR beta was made from 500 ng of total RNA, with a constant-region primer employed for priming. TCR beta libraries came from three nested multiplex PCR rounds using slightly modified ARM-PCR. Rounds one and two of PCR, each of roughly 11 cycles, were primed with TRBV1-TRBV30 forward primers and a C-beta reverse primer. TCRdb ran MiXCR on the multiplex PCR reads and lists one entry per CDR3 protein. The sample holds about 120,000 distinct CDR3 sequences; about two thirds are singletons and the top ten take 8.1%. Sequenced input: tumor-adjacent normal liver tissue. The receptor set was obtained from an older woman with primary liver carcinoma and hepatitis B virus infection.

This clonotype was counted at least ten times. This sequence joins TRBV12-3 or TRBV12-4 and TRBJ2-4; 8 nucleotides agree with TRBD2. Trimming at V came to 6 bases and at J to 1 base, leaving 8 bases not matched to a gene. The CDR3 spans 16 residues. This CDR3 is CASRRAGESAKNIQYF. The CDR3 region has the DNA TGTGCCAGCAGAAGAGCGGGAGAGTCGGCCAAAAACATTCAGTACTTC.

The chain recombines TRBV29-1 with TRBJ2-1; no firm D call. Germline CDR1 and CDR2: SQVTM and ANQGSEA. V lost 6 bases to trimming and J lost 15 bases, with 18 bases between them. This CDR3 is 11 amino acids long. The DNA for the CDR3 is TGCAGCGTCTCGGTGGGGAATGAGTCGTTCTTC. Its protein product is CSVSVGNESFF.

The count of this clonotype is one. One end of the junction is discordant with germline, which a read error may explain. The rearrangement joins TRBV6-1 to TRBJ2-1; tentative D call: TRBD1 (5 bases). Germline V gene data show CDR1 as MNHNS and CDR2 as SASEGT. The CDR3 consists of 15 residues. This CDR3 is CASGAVEDLGNEQFF. The CDR3 bases are TGTGCCAGCGGGGCAGTCGAAGACTTAGGCAATGAACAGTTCTTC.

Ten or more counts support this clonotype. This chain uses TRBV29-1 with TRBJ2-7, with 8 bases matching TRBD2. The CDR3 is 12 amino acids. Germline loops: CDR1 SQVTM, CDR2 ANQGSEA. V shed 4 bases, J shed 9 bases, and the junction held 8 bases outside the gene matches. The CDR3: CSVGEAGEGQYF. In nucleotides, the CDR3 is TGCAGCGTTGGAGAAGCGGGAGAAGGGCAGTACTTC.

Turning to this clonotype: This clone may be a read error of a much larger clone one base away. The genes are TRBV5-1 and TRBJ2-1, with TRBD2 matching over 9 bases. The germline V gene has CDR1 SGHRS and CDR2 YFSETQ. The CDR3 length is 17 residues. CDR3 region: CASSLVAGGGSCNEQFF. CDR3 bases: TGCGCCAGCAGCTTGGTTGCGGGAGGGGGCTCCTGCAATGAGCAGTTCTTC. The full variable domain, with the rest looked up from reference TRBV5-1 and TRBJ2-1, is KAGVTQTPRYLIKTRGQQVTLSCSPISGHRSVSWYQQTPGQGLQFLFEYFSETQRNKGNFPGRFSGRQFSNSRSEMNVSTLELGDSALYLCASSLVAGGGSCNEQFFGPGTRLTVL.

This chain uses TRBV10-3 with TRBJ2-4, with no clear D. CDR1 is ENHRY and CDR2 is SYGVKD in the germline V gene. This CDR3 is 17 amino acids long. V was trimmed by 0 bases and J by 5 bases, leaving 17 bases between them. The CDR3 DNA is TGTGCCATCAGTGAGTCAGCAGTACTAAGGTCCGAAAACATTCAGTACTTC. Protein product: CAISESAVLRSENIQYF.

This chain connects TRBV4-2 to TRBJ1-5, with D unresolved. V gave up 9 bases and J gave up 6 bases, with 21 bases separating them. The CDR3 is 15 residues long. CDR1 LGHNA and CDR2 YNFKEQ come from the germline V gene. CDR3 bases: TGTGCCAGTGGCCAAGATGATGGGTTCGGTCAGCCCCAGCATTTT. As protein: CASGQDDGFGQPQHF.

This clonotype was observed once. A much larger clone differs from this one at a single base, so this may be a read error. J is TRBJ2-5 and V is TRBV19; no firm D call. The CDR3 spans 14 residues. Trimming removed 7 bases at V and 1 base at J, with 13 bases between. Germline loops: CDR1 LNHDA, CDR2 SQIVND (reference sequence). CDR3 sequence: CASNTPRRQETQYF. DNA for the CDR3: TGTGCCAGTAACACCCCGAGACGCCAAGAGACCCAGTACTTC.

This clonotype has more than one count but fewer than ten. This likely comes from a read error, as the CDR3 has no conserved phenylalanine or tryptophan at its end. The rearrangement links TRBV11-2 to TRBJ2-3; D is undetermined. The CDR3 sequence is 12 residues long. Germline CDR1 SGHAT, CDR2 FQNNGV. The CDR3 here is CANSDETDTQYL. The CDR3 DNA reads TGTGCCAACAGCGACGAGACAGATACGCAGTATCTT.

V usage is TRBV29-1 and J usage is TRBJ2-3, with D possibly called TRBD1 or TRBD2 (6 bases each). CDR1 is SQVTM, CDR2 ANQGSEA, per germline. This CDR3 contains 14 residues. V lost 2 bases, J lost 3 bases, and 12 bases lay in between. CDR3: CSVEKGGETDTQYF. The DNA for the CDR3 is TGCAGCGTTGAAAAGGGGGGCGAAACAGATACGCAGTATTTT.

The chain has TRBV7-9 and TRBJ1-5; the D gene is possibly TRBD1 (5 bases). CDR1 SEHNR and CDR2 FQNEAQ come from the germline V gene (reference sequence). V was pared by 5 bases and J by 6 bases, with 11 bases between. The CDR3 covers 13 residues. This CDR3 reads CASSLQVGQPQHF. CDR3 in DNA: TGTGCCAGCAGCCTACAGGTAGGTCAGCCCCAGCATTTT.

Of note for this clonotype: A junction end diverges from the germline sequence, so it may reflect a read error. The chain carries TRBV11-2 and TRBJ1-6, with a tentative D call TRBD1 (5 bases). Looked up from germline, CDR1 is SGHAT and CDR2 is FQNNGV. The CDR3 length is 15 residues. The CDR3 protein is CVSRLETGGNSPLHF. In DNA, the CDR3 is TGTGTCAGCCGCTTAGAAACAGGTGGCAATTCACCCCTCCACTTT.

This clonotype appeared many times. This chain joins TRBV7-8 and TRBJ1-1; D gene unclear. V shed 1 base and J shed 1 base, with 10 bases lying between them. The germline V gene has CDR1 SGHVS and CDR2 FQNEAQ. The CDR3 covers 15 residues. The DNA for the CDR3 is TGTGCCAGCAGCTTAGGCTGGATCGGGAACACTGAAGCTTTCTTT. Translated: CASSLGWIGNTEAFF.

As concerns this clonotype: Lacking the conserved final phenylalanine or tryptophan, this CDR3 likely reflects a read error. This sequence joins TRBV11-1 and TRBJ1-1, with no clear D. Germline V gene data show CDR1 as SGHAT and CDR2 as FQDESV (reference sequence). The V gene lost 5 bases and the J gene lost 0 bases, with 10 bases spanning the gap. This CDR3 contains 14 residues. The CDR3 DNA reads as TGTGCCAGCAGCCTAATGTTCCTGAACACTGAAGCTTTCATT. This gives the protein CASSLMFLNTEAFI.

Worth noting for this clonotype: A read error is likely, as this CDR3 ends without the conserved phenylalanine or tryptophan. V and J are TRBV11-3 and TRBJ2-1; TRBD2 might be the D (6 bases). This CDR3 has 15 amino acids. The germline gives CDR1 SGHNT, CDR2 YENEEA. The V end was cut by 1 base, the J end by 10 bases, with 17 bases between. This CDR3 reads CASSLGIGSGDEQFL. The DNA of the CDR3 is TGTGCCAGCAGCTTAGGGATCGGGAGTGGGGACGAGCAGTTCTTA.

The chain employs TRBV10-3 and TRBJ2-7; 8 bases match TRBD2. Germline V lookup: CDR1 ENHRY, CDR2 SYGVKD. This CDR3 has 16 amino acids. V lost 5 bases to trimming and J lost 5 bases; unmatched junction nucleotides: 14. Here the CDR3 reads CAISTKSGLEGNEQYF. The CDR3 DNA follows: TGTGCCATCAGTACCAAATCGGGACTAGAGGGAAACGAGCAGTACTTC.

Comments on this clonotype: A read error may explain this, as a much larger clone is one base away. The V call is TRBV30, the J call TRBJ2-1; tentatively, D is TRBD2 (6 bases). The CDR3 spans 12 residues. Germline CDR1 and CDR2: GTSNPN and SVGIG (reference sequence). CDR3 amino acids: CVWSSGLNEQFF. Here the CDR3 DNA reads TGTGTCTGGAGTTCAGGACTAAATGAGCAGTTCTTC.

This chain links TRBV7-2 with TRBJ1-1; TRBD1 matches 11 bases. The junction had 3 bases not matched to a gene; V was cut back by 2 bases and J by 1 base. CDR1 is SGHTA, CDR2 FQGNSA, per germline. The CDR3 has 16 amino acids. Here the CDR3 reads CASSLPGTGGNTEAFF. For the CDR3, the DNA is TGTGCCAGCAGCTTACCCGGGACAGGGGGGAACACTGAAGCTTTCTTT.

V usage is TRBV4-2 and J usage is TRBJ2-4; TRBD2 is a possible D gene (5 bases). Germline assignment: CDR1 LGHNA and CDR2 YNFKEQ. CDR3 length: 13 amino acids. V lost 7 bases and J 9 bases, leaving 16 bases between the germline ends. CDR3 sequence (DNA): TGTGCCAGCAACCAGGAGGTTCAGACCATTCAGTACTTC. Amino acid sequence: CASNQEVQTIQYF.

About this clonotype: At one boundary the junction diverges from the germline segment, which might be a read error. The J gene is TRBJ2-7, the V gene TRBV5-1, with D perhaps TRBD2 (6 bases). CDR1 is SGHRS and CDR2 is YFSETQ in the germline V gene. This CDR3 contains 16 residues. In nucleotides, the CDR3 is TGCGCCAGCAGCCTGAAGTTTCAGCGGGTAACCTACGAGCGGTACTTC. This encodes CASSLKFQRVTYERYF.

As for this clonotype: Being one base from a much bigger clone, this may be a read error. The genes are TRBV12-3 or TRBV12-4 and TRBJ1-1, with a weak D call TRBD1 (6 bases). The CDR3 is 13 amino acids. CDR3 bases: TGTGCCAGCAGTAAACAGGGCACCACTAAAGCTTTCTTT. Its protein is CASSKQGTTKAFF.

As concerns this clonotype: Germline is not matched at one junction end, which may reflect a read error. The genes are TRBV11-3 and TRBJ2-3; D ambiguous. The CDR3 is made up of 15 amino acids. Germline-derived CDR1 and CDR2 are SGHNT and YENEEA. CDR3 residues: CASNLDRHTTDTRFF. CDR3 DNA: TGTGCCAGCAACTTAGATCGACATACTACAGATACGCGGTTTTTT.

About this clonotype: An end of the junction differs from the germline gene, which may be a read error. The chain is built from TRBV4-1 and TRBJ2-1, with D possibly being TRBD1 (5 bases). The CDR3 consists of 17 residues. From germline, CDR1 is MGHRA and CDR2 YSYEKL. CDR3: CTSSQFLRLDTYNEQFF. The CDR3, as DNA: TGCACCAGCAGCCAATTTCTCCGACTGGACACCTACAATGAGCAGTTCTTC.

V usage is TRBV4-1 and J usage is TRBJ2-2, with D possibly being TRBD2 (5 bases). CDR1 MGHRA and CDR2 YSYEKL come from the germline V gene. V lost 3 bases to trimming and J lost 0 bases, with 23 bases between them. The CDR3 has 20 residues. The CDR3 here is CASSHIKSARTGSNTGELFF. The CDR3 nucleotides read TGCGCCAGCAGCCACATAAAGTCTGCTCGGACTGGCTCGAACACCGGGGAGCTGTTTTTT.

On this clonotype: Since the CDR3 does not end with the conserved phenylalanine or tryptophan, this likely comes from a read error. CDR3 residues: CASSLVGNRNEQFL. The CDR3 DNA sequence: TGTGCCAGCAGCTTAGTAGGGAATCGTAATGAGCAGTTCTTA. This chain joins TRBV7-9 and TRBJ2-1; D unclear. The ends were cut back, 1 base at V and 7 bases at J, with 11 bases in the middle. The CDR3 extends over 14 amino acids. Germline V gene sequence: CDR1 SEHNR, CDR2 FQNEAQ (reference sequence).